The rows below give T cell receptor beta chains drawn from one sample of a study of cytomegalovirus exposure and HLA in healthy donors. Sequencing was performed with immunoSEQ multiplex PCR; in TCRdb, only in-frame clones are kept and a portion is missing. The sample gives about 56,000 clones, around 93% of which show up once; around 1.7% is in the top ten. The sample consisted of PBMCs. The receptors were gathered from a woman aged 18-30 years in good health and CMV-seropositive. Each CDR3 is given with its conserved first and last residue. The order of the fields is clone size, D gene, J gene, V gene, CDR3 protein, CDR3 DNA. D genes are given only for firm matches. Rows give clone size only sometimes, using once, few, many, or a class for an expanded clone.

>-|TRBD2|TRBJ2-1|TRBV27
CASSWSGGNEQFF
TGTGCCAGCAGTTGGTCGGGGGGCAATGAGCAGTTCTTC
>-|TRBD1|TRBJ2-2|TRBV9
CASSVDGTGSGELFF
TGTGCCAGCAGCGTAGACGGGACAGGGTCCGGGGAGCTGTTTTTT
>-|-|TRBJ2-7|TRBV27
CASSYSGSSYEQYF
TGTGCCAGCAGTTATAGCGGAAGCTCCTACGAGCAGTACTTC
>-|TRBD1|TRBJ1-6|TRBV7-2
CASSSQSGTAYNSPLHF
TGTGCCAGCAGCTCGCAATCCGGGACAGCATATAATTCACCCCTCCACTTT
>-|-|TRBJ1-1|TRBV6-1
CASARQLMNTEAFF
TGTGCCAGCGCCAGACAGTTAATGAACACTGAAGCTTTCTTT
>-|-|TRBJ2-1|TRBV7-9
CASSSRQTSYNEQFF
TGTGCCAGCAGCTCTAGACAGACGTCTTACAATGAGCAGTTCTTC
>-|-|TRBJ1-4|TRBV5-4
CASSAYREGNEKLFF
TGTGCCAGCAGCGCGTACAGGGAGGGGAATGAAAAACTGTTTTTT
>-|-|TRBJ2-5|TRBV6-6
CASSSAGMRETQYF
TGTGCCAGCAGTTCGGCAGGCATGAGAGAGACCCAGTACTTC
>once|TRBD2|TRBJ2-7|TRBV10-2
CASRGTSGANYGYF
TGCGCCAGCAGGGGTACTAGCGGGGCCAATTACGGATACTTC
>few|-|TRBJ2-5|TRBV27
CASSFFLTSMETQYF
TGTGCCAGCAGTTTCTTCCTGACTAGTATGGAGACCCAGTACTTC
>-|-|TRBJ1-1|TRBV10-2
CASREGGLVTEAFF
TGCGCCAGCAGGGAAGGGGGTTTGGTCACTGAAGCTTTCTTT
>-|-|TRBJ1-2|TRBV2
CASPKRANYGYTF
TGTGCCAGCCCAAAGCGAGCTAACTATGGCTACACCTTC
>once|-|TRBJ1-3|TRBV29-1
CSVLTAGNTIYF
TGCAGCGTGTTGACAGCTGGAAACACCATATATTTT
>-|-|TRBJ2-7|TRBV27
CASSLGIGGYEQYF
TGTGCCAGCAGTTTAGGGATAGGGGGCTACGAGCAGTACTTC
>-|-|TRBJ1-2|TRBV5-6
CASSSGGAQDYGYTF
TGTGCCAGCAGCTCGGGGGGCGCACAAGACTATGGCTACACCTTC
>-|-|TRBJ2-3|TRBV7-9
CASSSRLAGADTQYF
TGTGCCAGCAGCTCGCGACTAGCAGGGGCGGATACGCAGTATTTT
>-|TRBD2|TRBJ2-3|TRBV7-6
CASTSIAGGRNPSTDTQYF
TGTGCCAGCACCTCCATAGCGGGGGGCCGCAACCCTAGCACAGATACGCAGTATTTT
>-|-|TRBJ2-3|TRBV5-1
CASSPRGGGTDTQYF
TGCGCCAGCAGCCCCCGAGGGGGAGGCACAGATACGCAGTATTTT
>few|TRBD2|TRBJ2-1|TRBV4-3
CASSQDLGLAGGLFEYNEQFF
TGCGCCAGCAGCCAAGATCTCGGACTAGCGGGGGGGCTCTTTGAATACAATGAGCAGTTCTTC
>-|-|TRBJ1-2|TRBV10-3
CATGDYGYTF
TGTGCCACCGGTGACTATGGCTACACCTTC
>-|-|TRBJ2-2|TRBV7-6
CASSFPGLVGAVAGELFF
TGTGCCAGCAGCTTTCCCGGACTAGTGGGGGCGGTCGCCGGGGAGCTGTTTTTT
>-|-|TRBJ2-7|TRBV5-5
CASSQSPGSSYEQYF
TGTGCCAGCAGCCAGTCTCCAGGGTCCAGCTACGAGCAGTACTTC
>-|-|TRBJ2-1|TRBV5-1
CASSLASEQFF
TGCGCCAGCAGCCTAGCATCCGAGCAGTTCTTC
>-|TRBD2|TRBJ2-3|TRBV7-9
CASSFPKSLAGSADTQYF
TGTGCCAGCAGCTTCCCTAAGAGCTTAGCGGGGTCGGCAGATACGCAGTATTTT
>-|-|TRBJ1-2|TRBV14
CASNPGLPASGYTF
TGTGCCAGCAACCCGGGACTCCCTGCAAGTGGCTACACCTTC
>-|TRBD1|TRBJ2-1|TRBV7-2
CASSYRGRGQFF
TGTGCCAGCAGTTATAGGGGGCGCGGGCAGTTCTTC
>-|TRBD2|TRBJ2-5|TRBV5-1
CASSAGLADQETQYF
TGCGCCAGCAGCGCGGGACTAGCGGACCAAGAGACCCAGTACTTC
>-|-|TRBJ1-2|TRBV5-1
CASSLSTANYGYTF
TGCGCCAGCAGCCTTTCCACAGCTAACTATGGCTACACCTTC
>-|TRBD2|TRBJ2-7|TRBV6-6
CASSYWGGTTYEQYF
TGTGCCAGCAGTTACTGGGGGGGTACAACCTACGAGCAGTACTTC